This TCR beta chain came from a study of cytomegalovirus exposure and HLA in healthy donors. Details on this clone: What it binds is not known.

This CDR3 is 14 amino acids long. The germline V and J ends were trimmed by 2 bases and 5 bases, with 13 bases remaining between them. Per the germline V gene, CDR1 is SGHRS and CDR2 is YFSETQ. Primers included in the PCR were 60 Vbeta and 13 Jbeta primers. TCRdb's copy holds only in-frame clones and misses some; the assay was immunoSEQ multiplex PCR. This table holds 90,000 to 120,000 clones, 65% to 80% found once. Though nominally healthy at sampling, donors likely had unrecorded immune exposures. Notes on the study in general: It has been reported that TCR beta sequences accurately predicted the HLA-A and HLA-B alleles of most subjects.

This TCR was recovered from a male donor in good health and CMV-seronegative. This chain joins TRBV5-1 and TRBJ1-1; no definite D call. The specimen was PBMCs. CDR3 sequence reads: CASSFGGRGTEAFF. In DNA form, the CDR3 reads TGCGCCAGCAGCTTTGGAGGACGAGGGACTGAAGCTTTCTTT.